A single sample gave rise to the 26 T cell receptor beta chains below, sequenced in a study of T cell responses to AZD1222 COVID-19 vaccine. The protocol was immunoSEQ multiplex PCR, while the TCRdb copy is restricted to in-frame clones and leaves out a portion. Of about 140,000 clones listed, 75% to 90% were seen once; the top ten hold roughly 1.7%. The input for sequencing was peripheral blood, taken on day 0 of AZD1222 vaccination. The receptors were sampled from an adult in good health.

The chain uses TRBV18 and TRBJ2-3; possibly TRBD2 for D (5 bases). Germline CDR1 KGHSH, CDR2 LQKENI. The CDR3 has 14 residues. V was shortened by 6 bases and J by 1 base, with 11 bases between the two germline ends. The CDR3 region has the DNA TGTGCCAGCTCCCTAGCTCGGGGCACAGATACGCAGTATTTT. Amino acids: CASSLARGTDTQYF.

With regard to this clone: This same CDR3 is encoded by further DNA sequences in the sample. The gene calls are TRBV9 and TRBJ1-5; D is unclear. The CDR3 has 15 residues. Germline CDR1 SGDLS, CDR2 YYNGEE. V lost 0 bases and J 5 bases, leaving 12 bases between the germline ends. DNA of the CDR3: TGTGCCAGCAGCGTAGATGGGAGGGTTGATCAGCCCCAGCATTTT. Translated, it gives CASSVDGRVDQPQHF.

This clone was seen a handful of times. The chain is built from TRBV10-1 and TRBJ1-2; maybe TRBD1 (6 bases). The CDR3 loop spans 16 amino acids. Germline lookup yields CDR1 WNHNN and CDR2 SYGVQD (reference sequence). Trimming removed 6 bases from V and 4 bases from J, with 21 bases in between. The CDR3 DNA follows: TGCGCCAGCAGCCTAACAGGGCCCATGACCCGCTATGGCTACACCTTC. Its translation is CASSLTGPMTRYGYTF.

The rearrangement uses TRBV7-8 and TRBJ1-4; 7 nucleotides line up with TRBD1. In germline, CDR1 is SGHVS, CDR2 FQNEAQ. The CDR3 covers 16 residues. V dropped 4 bases and J dropped 5; count of bases not matched to a gene: 10. In nucleotides, the CDR3 is TGTGCCAGCAGCTCTCAGACAGGGCGAGGGAATGAAAAACTGTTTTTT. Its translation: CASSSQTGRGNEKLFF.

Only one count was recorded for this clone. The chain links TRBV6-4 to TRBJ1-2, with D maybe TRBD1 (5 bases). Germline V gene sequence: CDR1 MRHNA, CDR2 SNTAGT. This CDR3 comprises 12 residues. Trimming removed 3 bases from V and 7 bases from J, with 9 bases in between. DNA of the CDR3: TGTGCCAGCAGTGAGGGGGGACTTGGCTACACCTTC. As protein: CASSEGGLGYTF.

The V and J genes are TRBV19 and TRBJ1-2; 8 positions agree with TRBD1. Germline V gene sequence: CDR1 LNHDA, CDR2 SQIVND (reference sequence). The CDR3 loop spans 15 amino acids. V gave up 4 bases and J gave up 8 bases; unmatched junction bases: 12. The CDR3 loop reads CASSTGLDRVGGYTF. CDR3 in DNA: TGTGCCAGTAGTACCGGCCTGGACAGGGTGGGGGGCTACACCTTC.

This clone was seen more than once but under ten times. CDR3 coding DNA: TGTGCCTGGAGTCCAATTTACGAGCAGTACTTC. Protein sequence: CAWSPIYEQYF. This sequence joins TRBV30 and TRBJ2-7; D not resolved. This CDR3 region has 11 residues. CDR1 GTSNPN and CDR2 SVGIG come from the germline V gene (reference sequence). Trimming left V 2 bases short and J 4 bases short, with 6 bases between.

This rearrangement joins TRBV11-2 to TRBJ1-2; TRBD1 aligns across 8 bases. This CDR3 contains 14 residues. J lost 8 bases, V lost 5 bases, and 10 bases had no gene match. From germline, CDR1 is SGHAT and CDR2 FQNNGV. The CDR3 DNA reads as TGTGCCAGCAGCGCGCAACCGACAGGGGAAGGCTACACCTTC. It encodes CASSAQPTGEGYTF.

The chain links TRBV11-2 to TRBJ1-3, with D possibly matching TRBD1 (5 bases). Trimming shortened V by 7 bases and J by 0 bases, and 13 bases separated the two germline ends. In germline, CDR1 is SGHAT, CDR2 FQNNGV. The length of the CDR3 is 15 residues. This CDR3 reads CASTLGVSSGNTIYF. CDR3 nucleotides: TGTGCCAGCACCTTGGGGGTGAGCTCTGGAAACACCATATATTTT.

This clone showed up just a few times. V gene TRBV7-2 combines with J gene TRBJ1-4, with D uncertain. Germline CDR1 reads SGHTA; CDR2 reads FQGNSA. This CDR3 has 15 amino acids. The V and J ends lost 1 base and 3 bases respectively, with 9 bases between them. The CDR3 region has the DNA TGTGCCAGCAGCTTAGTAAAGGGCCCTAATGAAAAACTGTTTTTT. Protein sequence: CASSLVKGPNEKLFF.

CDR3 coding DNA: TGCGCCAGCAGCTTGGCGCAGTCAGCAACGAACACCGGGGAGCTGTTTTTT. Translated: CASSLAQSATNTGELFF. The rearrangement uses TRBV5-1 and TRBJ2-2; D is ambiguous. This CDR3 spans 17 amino acids. The V and J ends lost 0 bases and 0 bases respectively, with 12 bases between them. The germline CDR1 and CDR2 sequences are SGHRS and YFSETQ.

The gene calls are TRBV7-2 and TRBJ1-2, with D tentatively TRBD1 (5 bases). The CDR3 extends over 14 amino acids. Germline values: CDR1 SGHTA, CDR2 FQGNSA. The V and J ends lost 5 bases and 0 bases respectively, with 10 bases between them. The CDR3 sequence: CASSPVTANYGYTF. CDR3 nucleotides: TGTGCCAGCAGCCCCGTGACAGCTAACTATGGCTACACCTTC.

Worth noting for this clone: This sample also contains other DNA sequences that code for the same CDR3. V gene TRBV27 combines with J gene TRBJ1-4; 8 bases match TRBD1. This CDR3 is 15 amino acids long. The V segment lost 0 bases and the J segment 8 bases; nucleotides outside the gene matches: 5. CDR1 MNHEY and CDR2 SMNVEV come from the germline V gene (reference sequence). CDR3: CASSLSRTGREKLFF. CDR3 DNA sequence: TGTGCCAGCAGTTTATCGAGGACAGGGAGGGAAAAACTGTTTTTT. Full variable domain (rest looked up from reference TRBV27 and TRBJ1-4): EAQVTQNPRYLITVTGKKLTVTCSQNMNHEYMSWYRQDPGLGLRQIYYSMNVEVTDKGDVPEGYKVSRKEKRNFPLILESPSPNQTSLYFCASSLSRTGREKLFFGSGTQLSVL.

The chain couples TRBV6-1 to TRBJ1-2, with unresolved D. From germline, CDR1 is MNHNS and CDR2 SASEGT. The CDR3 is 16 residues long. Trimming shortened V by 4 bases and J by 0 bases, and 15 bases separated the two germline ends. The CDR3: CASSGPTDRANYGYTF. Written as DNA, the CDR3 is TGTGCCAGCAGTGGGCCGACTGACCGAGCTAACTATGGCTACACCTTC.

The chain employs TRBV28 and TRBJ1-1; maybe TRBD1 (6 bases). The germline V gene encodes CDR1 MDHEN and CDR2 SYDVKM. The CDR3 loop spans 15 amino acids. Trimming pared 6 bases from V and 1 base from J, leaving 15 bases between. The CDR3 region has the DNA TGTGCCAGCAGGGCAGAGACAGGCCAGAACACTGAAGCTTTCTTT. Protein sequence: CASRAETGQNTEAFF. Supplemented by reference TRBV28 and TRBJ1-1, the full variable domain reads DVKVTQSSRYLVKRTGEKVFLECVQDMDHENMFWYRQDPGLGLRLIYFSYDVKMKEKGDIPEGYSVSREKKERFSLILESASTNQTSMYLCASRAETGQNTEAFFGQGTRLTVV.

The chain joins TRBV10-2 to TRBJ1-5, with 7 bases fitting TRBD1. The CDR3 is 15 residues long. The germline CDR1 and CDR2 sequences are WSHSY and SAAADI. V gave up 5 bases and J gave up 4 bases; unmatched junction bases: 8. In DNA form, the CDR3 reads TGCGCCAGCAGTACTACAGGGGCGATTAATCAGCCCCAGCATTTT. Its protein is CASSTTGAINQPQHF.

The chain recombines TRBV5-1 with TRBJ2-2; 9 bases align to TRBD1. Germline-derived CDR1 and CDR2 are SGHRS and YFSETQ. The CDR3 covers 14 residues. The V gene end was trimmed by 7 bases and the J gene end by 4 bases; junction bases not matched to a gene: 5. This CDR3 is CASWTGVGTGELFF. The CDR3 bases are TGCGCCAGCTGGACAGGGGTCGGCACCGGGGAGCTGTTTTTT.

The chain is built from TRBV11-2 and TRBJ1-1; no definite D call. Trimming shortened V by 5 bases and J by 0 bases, and 16 bases separated the two germline ends. The CDR3 runs 16 residues. Germline assignment: CDR1 SGHAT and CDR2 FQNNGV. This chain's CDR3 is CASSPRASAMNTEAFF. CDR3 DNA sequence: TGTGCCAGCAGCCCAAGGGCCTCCGCGATGAACACTGAAGCTTTCTTT.

This sequence joins TRBV9 and TRBJ2-2; no firm D call. V was clipped by 3 bases and J by 7 bases, with 10 bases between them. CDR1 is SGDLS and CDR2 is YYNGEE in the germline V gene. This CDR3 comprises 13 residues. The CDR3 DNA sequence: TGTGCCAGCAGCGCCCGGTTGCGCGGGGAGCTGTTTTTT. It is translated as CASSARLRGELFF.

This chain joins TRBV5-6 and TRBJ1-5; D uncertain. CDR1 is SGHDT, CDR2 YYEEEE, per germline. V lost 4 bases and J 2 bases, leaving 16 bases between the germline ends. The CDR3 totals 16 residues. CDR3 protein: CASSVWREFGNQPQHF. The CDR3 DNA follows: TGTGCCAGCAGCGTCTGGAGGGAATTTGGCAATCAGCCCCAGCATTTT.

V and J are TRBV6-5 and TRBJ2-3, with a tentative D call TRBD2 (7 bases). This CDR3 has 14 amino acids. Looked up from germline, CDR1 is MNHEY and CDR2 is SVGAGI. Trimming removed 7 bases from V and 5 bases from J, with 16 bases in between. The CDR3 sequence is CASKRGGQGDTQYF. CDR3 nucleotide sequence: TGTGCCAGCAAAAGGGGGGGGCAGGGAGATACGCAGTATTTT.

The V call is TRBV7-9, the J call TRBJ2-1; no reliable D call. Germline CDR1 SEHNR, CDR2 FQNEAQ (reference sequence). This CDR3 region has 11 residues. The ends were cut back, 3 bases at V and 7 bases at J, with 4 bases in the middle. CDR3 sequence reads: CASSFGNEQFF. In DNA, the CDR3 is TGTGCCAGCAGCTTCGGTAATGAGCAGTTCTTC. Full variable domain (remainder filled in from reference TRBV7-9 and TRBJ2-1): DTGVSQNPRHKITKRGQNVTFRCDPISEHNRLYWYRQTLGQGPEFLTYFQNEAQLEKSRLLSDRFSAERPKGSFSTLEIQRTEQGDSAMYLCASSFGNEQFFGPGTRLTVL.

This clone was observed a single time. The genes are TRBV6-5 and TRBJ1-3; the D gene is possibly TRBD1 (6 bases). CDR3 length equals 15 residues. The V gene's germline CDR1 is MNHEY and CDR2 SVGAGI. V was clipped by 2 bases and J by 4 bases, with 12 bases between them. CDR3 protein: CASSYTTGPGNTIYF. Here the CDR3 DNA reads TGTGCCAGCAGTTACACGACAGGTCCGGGAAACACCATATATTTT.

The CDR3 region has the DNA TGTGCCAGCAGCTCCGGGAGCAATCAGCCCCAGCATTTT. The encoded protein is CASSSGSNQPQHF. The rearrangement uses TRBV13 and TRBJ1-5; no clear D. Trimming shortened V by 4 bases and J by 1 base, and 5 bases separated the two germline ends. CDR1 and CDR2 (germline): PRHDT, FYEKMQ (reference sequence). The length of the CDR3 is 13 residues.

J is TRBJ1-5 and V is TRBV2; no clear D. The CDR3 extends over 13 amino acids. Trimming removed 4 bases at V and 9 bases at J, with 13 bases between. Germline loops: CDR1 SNHLY, CDR2 FYNNEI. The CDR3: CASSVSVGVPQHF. CDR3 in DNA: TGTGCCAGCAGTGTGTCAGTGGGAGTGCCCCAGCATTTT.

V gene TRBV28 combines with J gene TRBJ1-4; possible D gene TRBD1, 6 bases. The germline V gene has CDR1 MDHEN and CDR2 SYDVKM. This CDR3 region has 14 residues. Trimming pared 8 bases from V and 7 bases from J, leaving 17 bases between. The CDR3 nucleotides read TGTGCCAGCGGGTTGGGGGGCAGGATTGAAAAACTGTTTTTT. The encoded protein is CASGLGGRIEKLFF.